This T cell receptor beta chain was sequenced for a study of blood T cell repertoires in COVID-19. Libraries were prepared by immunoSEQ multiplex PCR; TCRdb keeps only in-frame clonotypes and omits some of them. The sample lists 180,000 or so clones; 65% to 85% were seen once. The sequence derives from a woman aged 40 to 49 with COVID-19, enrolled during active disease. Sample: peripheral blood.

The CDR3 DNA sequence: TGTGCCAGCAGTGGGGGGGGAGAGAACACTGAAGCTTTCTTT. Protein: CASSGGGENTEAFF. The chain carries TRBV2 and TRBJ1-1, with a tentative D call TRBD1 (5 bases). Trimming cost V 4 bases and J 1 base, with 10 bases left between them. This CDR3 spans 14 amino acids. The V gene's germline CDR1 is SNHLY and CDR2 FYNNEI.